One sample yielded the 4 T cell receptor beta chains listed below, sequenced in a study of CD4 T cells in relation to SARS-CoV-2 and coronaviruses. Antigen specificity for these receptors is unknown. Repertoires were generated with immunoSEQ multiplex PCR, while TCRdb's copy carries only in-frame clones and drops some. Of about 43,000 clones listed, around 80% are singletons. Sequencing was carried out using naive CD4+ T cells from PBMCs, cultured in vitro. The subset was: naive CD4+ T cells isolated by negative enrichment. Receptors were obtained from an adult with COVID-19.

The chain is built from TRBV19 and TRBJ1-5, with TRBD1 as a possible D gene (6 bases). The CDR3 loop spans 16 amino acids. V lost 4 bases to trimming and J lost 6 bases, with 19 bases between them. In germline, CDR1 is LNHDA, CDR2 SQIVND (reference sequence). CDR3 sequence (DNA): TGTGCCAGTAGTACCCCATTGGGGGGCGGGGGTCAGCCCCAGCATTTT. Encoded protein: CASSTPLGGGGQPQHF.

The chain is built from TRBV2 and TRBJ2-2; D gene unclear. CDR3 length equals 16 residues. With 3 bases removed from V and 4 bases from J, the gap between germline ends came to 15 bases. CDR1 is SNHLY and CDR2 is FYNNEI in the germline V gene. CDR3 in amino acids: CASSDSPGVGTGELFF. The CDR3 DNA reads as TGTGCCAGCAGTGATTCTCCAGGCGTGGGCACCGGGGAGCTGTTTTTT.

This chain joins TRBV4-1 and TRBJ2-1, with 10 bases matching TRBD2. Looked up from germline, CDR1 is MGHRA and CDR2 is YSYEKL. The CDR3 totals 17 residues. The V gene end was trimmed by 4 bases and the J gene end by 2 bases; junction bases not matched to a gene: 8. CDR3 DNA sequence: TGCGCCAGCAGCCCCGGGGCTAGCGGGGGACCCTACAATGAGCAGTTCTTC. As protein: CASSPGASGGPYNEQFF.

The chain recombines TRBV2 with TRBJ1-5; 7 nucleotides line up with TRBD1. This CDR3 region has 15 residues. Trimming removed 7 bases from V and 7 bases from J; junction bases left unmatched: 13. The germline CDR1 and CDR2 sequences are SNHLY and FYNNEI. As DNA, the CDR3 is TGTGCCAGCAACATGGAAGGACAGGCCACCCAGCCCCAGCATTTT. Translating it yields CASNMEGQATQPQHF.